The clone carrying this T cell receptor (beta chain) came up a few times. What it recognizes is unknown. The data originate from a study of CD8 T cells in ankylosing spondylitis. Preparation of TCR beta libraries was done by quantitative 5'-RACE with molecular barcodes. TCRdb redid the calling of the 5' RACE reads with MiXCR, one entry per CDR3 protein. Of fewer than 750,000 distinct CDR3 sequences in the sample, under 20% were seen once. Study conclusions and caveats: Seven to nine highly homologous variants made up a TCR beta motif, and this motif appeared characteristic of ankylosing spondylitis blood. Clones linked with disease were CD8+ and fairly uncommon in the peripheral blood. Reports of some motif variants in reactive arthritis synovial fluid and blood predate this one. There was reportedly significant enrichment of clones that were disease-linked in matched ankylosing spondylitis synovial fluid.

The length of the CDR3 is 14 residues. The V segment lost 6 bases and the J segment 4 bases; nucleotides outside the gene matches: 4. The sample taken for sequencing was blood, either unsorted or a sorted T cell fraction (not recorded which). The sequence came from a male donor with ankylosing spondylitis. The chain is built from TRBV12-3 or TRBV12-4 and TRBJ2-1, with 9 positions matching TRBD2. The CDR3 loop reads CASRETSGYNEQFF. The CDR3 nucleotides read TGTGCCAGCAGAGAGACTAGCGGATACAATGAGCAGTTCTTC.